The rows below give T cell receptor beta chains drawn from one sample of a study of shared clonotypes between healthy human individuals. Libraries were prepared by immunoSEQ multiplex PCR; TCRdb keeps only in-frame clonotypes and omits some of them. The sample contains nearly 750,000 clones, approximately 72% of which appear only once. Sample: memory CD4+ T cells sorted from blood. The receptor set was obtained from a young woman in good health. The CDR3 runs from the conserved cysteine through the conserved F or W. D genes are given only for firm matches. Not every row has a clone size; where given, it reads once, few, many or a size class.

d_gene	j_gene	v_gene	abundance	CDR3aa	CDR3nt
-	TRBJ1-2	TRBV6-5	-	CASSYGDKGYGYTF	TGTGCCAGCAGTTACGGCGATAAAGGCTATGGCTACACCTTC
-	TRBJ2-2	TRBV25-1	-	CASSDYRDNTGELFF	TGTGCCAGCAGTGACTATAGAGACAACACCGGGGAGCTGTTTTTT
-	TRBJ2-3	TRBV7-2	-	CASSGYTDTQYF	TGTGCCAGCTCCGGGTACACAGATACGCAGTATTTT
-	TRBJ2-3	TRBV4-1	once	CASSQTTGDTDTQYF	TGCGCCAGCAGCCAAACGACAGGAGACACAGATACGCAGTATTTT
-	TRBJ2-3	TRBV6-5	many	CASRRGGGHTQYF	TGTGCCAGCAGAAGGGGAGGAGGTCATACGCAGTATTTT
TRBD1	TRBJ2-2	TRBV15	-	CATTTGGLHTGELFF	TGTGCCACCACCACAGGGGGTCTCCACACCGGGGAGCTGTTTTTT
-	TRBJ2-7	TRBV28	once	CASSISGRVRFSANF	TGTGCCAGCAGCATCTCGGGCAGGGTCCGTTTTTCTGCGAATTTC
TRBD2	TRBJ2-2	TRBV28	-	CASSFLAGHTGELFF	TGTGCCAGCAGTTTCCTAGCGGGCCACACCGGGGAGCTGTTTTTT
TRBD1	TRBJ1-1	TRBV12-5	-	CASGFATTGRDTEAFF	TGTGCTAGTGGTTTCGCGACGACAGGGAGGGACACTGAAGCTTTCTTT
TRBD2	TRBJ2-7	TRBV11-2	-	CASTKEGQLAGGREQYF	TGTGCCAGCACGAAGGAGGGGCAACTAGCGGGAGGCCGCGAGCAGTACTTC
-	TRBJ2-2	TRBV2	-	CASWDGWGNTGELFF	TGTGCCAGTTGGGACGGCTGGGGGAACACCGGGGAGCTGTTTTTT
-	TRBJ1-1	TRBV18	few	CASSLNRALNTEAFF	TGTGCCAGCTCACTCAACAGGGCCCTGAACACTGAAGCTTTCTTT
-	TRBJ1-1	TRBV18	-	CASSPETDVEAFF	TGTGCCAGCTCACCTGAGACAGACGTAGAGGCTTTCTTT
-	TRBJ1-2	TRBV28	-	CASSPRFDYGYTF	TGTGCCAGCAGCCCTAGGTTCGACTATGGCTACACCTTC
-	TRBJ2-7	TRBV5-4	few	CASSLGVSLSFYEQYF	TGTGCCAGCAGCTTGGGTGTTTCTCTAAGCTTCTACGAGCAGTACTTC
-	TRBJ2-1	TRBV18	many	CASSPFSEQFF	TGTGCCAGCTCACCTTTCAGTGAGCAGTTCTTC
-	TRBJ2-3	TRBV5-1	-	CASSLDGEVTDTQYF	TGCGCCAGCAGCTTAGACGGGGAGGTCACAGATACGCAGTATTTT
-	TRBJ2-3	TRBV15	few	CATSRISGEGEDTQYF	TGTGCCACCAGCAGAATCTCAGGTGAAGGGGAAGATACGCAGTATTTT
TRBD1	TRBJ2-3	TRBV7-2	-	CASSSQLTGTDTQYF	TGTGCCAGCAGCTCCCAGCTGACAGGGACAGATACGCAGTATTTT
-	TRBJ1-3	TRBV9	few	CASSVEDSLGNTIYF	TGTGCCAGCAGCGTAGAGGACAGTCTTGGAAACACCATATATTTT
-	TRBJ2-3	TRBV5-6	once	CASSRQDYDTQYF	TGTGCCAGCAGCCGACAGGATTACGATACGCAGTATTTT
TRBD2	TRBJ2-1	TRBV29-1	-	CSVRGGSNEQFF	TGCAGCGTTCGTGGCGGGAGCAATGAGCAGTTCTTC
-	TRBJ2-5	TRBV30	-	CAWSDLAQETQYF	TGTGCCTGGAGTGATCTAGCCCAAGAGACCCAGTACTTC
TRBD1	TRBJ1-5	TRBV28	-	CASGGTANQPQHF	TGTGCCAGCGGCGGGACAGCCAATCAGCCCCAGCATTTT
-	TRBJ2-3	TRBV28	few	CASSFGSGVVDTQYF	TGTGCCAGCAGTTTTGGGTCGGGAGTGGTCGATACGCAGTATTTT
-	TRBJ2-3	TRBV28	-	CASLLGGSDTQYF	TGTGCCAGCCTCCTAGGCGGCTCAGATACGCAGTATTTT
-	TRBJ2-3	TRBV25-1	-	CASSEGWRSGDTQYF	TGTGCCAGCAGTGAGGGGTGGAGGTCCGGGGATACGCAGTATTTT
TRBD2	TRBJ2-7	TRBV11-2	-	CASSPTRTSGSSYEQYF	TGTGCCAGCAGCCCGACCAGGACTAGCGGGAGTTCCTACGAGCAGTACTTC
-	TRBJ1-4	TRBV7-9	-	CASSLRTRAYEKLFF	TGTGCCAGCAGCCTGCGGACAAGGGCCTATGAAAAACTGTTTTTT
-	TRBJ1-3	TRBV5-1	-	CASSLGTAGNTIYF	TGCGCCAGCAGCTTAGGGACGGCGGGAAACACCATATATTTT
-	TRBJ2-2	TRBV5-1	few	CASSEAGQTGELFF	TGCGCCAGCAGCGAAGCGGGACAGACCGGGGAGCTGTTTTTT
-	TRBJ1-2	TRBV14	once	CASSSTGKGGYTF	TGTGCCAGCAGCTCGACAGGCAAGGGTGGCTACACCTTC
TRBD1	TRBJ1-1	TRBV5-1	-	CASSWTGATEAFF	TGCGCCAGCAGCTGGACAGGGGCCACTGAAGCTTTCTTT
-	TRBJ2-5	TRBV4-1	-	CASSQSGMGTQYF	TGCGCCAGCAGCCAATCGGGAATGGGGACCCAGTACTTC
-	TRBJ1-4	TRBV18	-	CASSYGTNEKLFF	TGTGCCAGCTCCTACGGGACGAATGAAAAACTGTTTTTT
TRBD2	TRBJ2-1	TRBV11-2	-	CASSLVTSGIGLEQFF	TGTGCCAGCAGCTTAGTGACTAGCGGGATTGGTCTTGAGCAGTTCTTC
-	TRBJ1-5	TRBV6-1	-	CASSSSGTNQPQHF	TGTGCCAGCAGCAGTTCCGGGACGAATCAGCCCCAGCATTTT
-	TRBJ2-7	TRBV7-9	-	CASSLKGDEQYF	TGTGCCAGCAGCTTGAAAGGGGACGAGCAGTACTTC
-	TRBJ2-1	TRBV7-8	-	CASSAIGTGRLPPYNEQFF	TGTGCCAGCAGCGCTATTGGGACCGGCCGCCTGCCTCCTTACAATGAGCAGTTCTTC
-	TRBJ1-5	TRBV5-5	-	CASSWDLDQPQHF	TGTGCCAGCAGCTGGGACCTAGATCAGCCCCAGCATTTT
-	TRBJ2-5	TRBV6-4	-	CASSDSPGEQETQYF	TGTGCCAGCAGTGACTCCCCAGGGGAACAGGAGACCCAGTACTTC
TRBD2	TRBJ2-3	TRBV5-1	-	CASSLVLAGVGADTQYF	TGCGCCAGCAGCTTGGTTCTAGCGGGAGTCGGGGCAGATACGCAGTATTTT
-	TRBJ2-3	TRBV12-5	-	CASGLVLGRDTDTQYF	TGTGCTAGTGGTTTGGTACTTGGGCGCGACACAGATACGCAGTATTTT
-	TRBJ1-3	TRBV4-1	few	CASSQMSGSGNTIYF	TGCGCCAGCAGCCAGATGTCCGGCTCTGGAAACACCATATATTTT
-	TRBJ2-7	TRBV5-1	-	CASSLVLEEQYF	TGCGCCAGCAGCTTGGTGTTAGAAGAGCAGTACTTC
TRBD2	TRBJ2-7	TRBV7-2	-	CASSPRTSGGYEQYF	TGTGCCAGCAGCCCGAGGACTAGCGGGGGCTACGAGCAGTACTTC
-	TRBJ2-3	TRBV30	-	CAWESTDTQYF	TGTGCCTGGGAAAGCACAGATACGCAGTATTTT
TRBD2	TRBJ2-2	TRBV5-1	-	CASSFSSGTAGELFF	TGCGCCAGCAGCTTTTCTAGCGGGACGGCCGGGGAGCTGTTTTTT
-	TRBJ1-2	TRBV28	-	CASSIGGAGIYGYTF	TGTGCCAGCAGTATCGGGGGCGCTGGAATCTATGGCTACACCTTC
TRBD1	TRBJ2-7	TRBV6-5	-	CASSWDREGEQYF	TGTGCCAGCAGCTGGGACAGGGAGGGCGAGCAGTACTTC
-	TRBJ1-2	TRBV29-1	-	CSAAGRIYGYTF	TGCAGCGCCGCCGGCCGCATCTATGGCTACACCTTC